The 18 T cell receptor beta chains listed next were all sequenced from one sample in a study of regulatory T cells in long-lasting Graves disease. Construction of TCR beta libraries relied on iRepertoire HTBI primers and on Arm-PCR targeting CDR3 regions. TCRdb independently ran MiXCR on the multiplex PCR reads; one entry per CDR3 protein. The sample lists 400,000 to 450,000 distinct CDR3 sequences; 23% were seen once. Documented time point: persistent/refractory GD, antithyroid drugs over 5 years with positive TRAb. TCR sequences were obtained from RNA taken from PBMCs. The sequencing used peripheral blood mononuclear cells (PBMCs), collected when the disease was refractory, from a patient treated with antithyroid drugs. Receptors were obtained from a female donor with Graves disease.

In its sample, this clonotype was seen many times. The rearrangement uses TRBV12-3 or TRBV12-4 and TRBJ1-5, with a weak D call TRBD1 (5 bases). This CDR3 is 13 amino acids long. Trimming shortened V by 6 bases and J by 4 bases, and 10 bases separated the two germline ends. As DNA, the CDR3 is TGTGCCAGCAGGAAACAGGTTAATCAGCCCCAGCATTTT. It encodes CASRKQVNQPQHF.

This clonotype was counted a single time. This sequence joins TRBV6-4 and TRBJ2-7; 8 bases agree with TRBD2. The V and J ends lost 6 bases and 7 bases, in that order; junction bases with no gene match: 17. This CDR3 has 16 residues. Germline V CDR1 and CDR2: MRHNA, SNTAGT. The CDR3 DNA reads as TGTGCCAGCAGAGCCATTTTAGCGGGGCCCTTGAAGGAGCAGTACTTC. Residues: CASRAILAGPLKEQYF.

This clonotype was seen repeatedly, ten times or more. The chain uses TRBV11-2 and TRBJ2-7; no clear D gene. With 4 bases removed from V and 0 bases from J, the gap between germline ends came to 13 bases. Looked up from germline, CDR1 is SGHAT and CDR2 is FQNNGV. The CDR3 is 15 amino acids. CDR3 sequence reads: CASSSGIQSSYEQYF. Written as DNA, the CDR3 is TGTGCCAGCAGCTCAGGAATCCAAAGCTCCTACGAGCAGTACTTC.

This clonotype was counted at least ten times. The V and J genes are TRBV28 and TRBJ1-1; 8 nucleotides line up with TRBD1. The germline CDR1 and CDR2 sequences are MDHEN and SYDVKM. With V trimmed by 5 bases and J by 2 bases, 4 bases remained unmatched. This CDR3 contains 14 residues. CDR3: CASSNRGKNTEAFF. The CDR3 nucleotides read TGTGCCAGCAGTAACAGGGGGAAAAACACTGAAGCTTTCTTT.

This clonotype was seen repeatedly, ten times or more. The chain couples TRBV28 to TRBJ1-1, with 8 bases aligning to TRBD1. Germline V gene data show CDR1 as MDHEN and CDR2 as SYDVKM. J lost 2 bases, V lost 2 bases, and 4 bases had no gene match. The CDR3 consists of 15 residues. As DNA, the CDR3 is TGTGCCAGCAGTTTACCGGACAGGGATAACACTGAAGCTTTCTTT. It translates to CASSLPDRDNTEAFF.

J is TRBJ2-7 and V is TRBV6-2 or TRBV6-3, with D perhaps TRBD1 or TRBD2 (5 bases each). Between the trimmed V and J ends, which lost 1 base and 6 bases, there was a span of 13 bases. The germline V gene has CDR1 MNHEY and CDR2 SVGEGT. The CDR3 covers 14 residues. The CDR3 DNA sequence: TGTGCCAGCAGTTACTTTAACCCAGGGAGCGAGCAGTACTTC. Protein: CASSYFNPGSEQYF.

This clonotype occurred many times. The chain uses TRBV11-2 and TRBJ2-1; TRBD2 agrees at 12 bases. This CDR3 spans 18 amino acids. After removal of 2 bases from V and 6 bases from J, the junction contained 11 bases not matched to a gene. In germline, CDR1 is SGHAT, CDR2 FQNNGV. The CDR3 protein is CASSLSLWTSGMGNEQFF. The DNA of the CDR3 is TGTGCCAGCAGCTTAAGTCTTTGGACTAGCGGGATGGGCAATGAGCAGTTCTTC.

The gene calls are TRBV6-5 and TRBJ2-7; D assignment may be TRBD1 or TRBD2 (5 bases each). The V end was cut by 2 bases, the J end by 3 bases, with 11 bases between. Looked up from germline, CDR1 is MNHEY and CDR2 is SVGAGI. The CDR3 has 14 residues. The CDR3 here is CASSYGRENYEQYF. As DNA, the CDR3 is TGTGCCAGCAGTTACGGCAGGGAGAACTACGAGCAGTACTTC.

This clonotype was recorded a few times. The chain uses TRBV6-5 and TRBJ1-1; the D is unclear. The CDR3 contains 16 residues. Germline values: CDR1 MNHEY, CDR2 SVGAGI. V lost 0 bases to trimming and J lost 1 base, with 12 bases between them. CDR3 DNA: TGTGCCAGCAGTTACTCGATTGCCAGCCGGAACACTGAAGCTTTCTTT. It encodes CASSYSIASRNTEAFF.

This clonotype has a handful of counts. The gene calls are TRBV7-2 and TRBJ1-6; D ambiguous. V dropped 4 bases and J dropped 0 bases, with 13 bases sitting between them. The V gene's germline CDR1 is SGHTA and CDR2 FQGNSA. The CDR3 is 17 amino acids. The CDR3 loop reads CASSSGPFSSYNSPLHF. The DNA of the CDR3 is TGTGCCAGCAGCTCCGGGCCATTCAGCTCCTATAATTCACCCCTCCACTTT.

The chain joins TRBV18 to TRBJ2-7; D is ambiguous. The CDR3 has 13 amino acids. Germline V gene lookup returns CDR1 KGHSH and CDR2 LQKENI. Trimming removed 3 bases from V and 5 bases from J, with 11 bases in between. The CDR3 is CASSPPSMDEQYF. The CDR3 coding sequence is TGTGCCAGCTCACCGCCCTCAATGGACGAGCAGTACTTC.

CDR3 in amino acids: CASSLTRDRVNKAFF. DNA of the CDR3: TGCGCCAGCAGTTTGACCCGGGACAGGGTTAATAAGGCTTTCTTT. The rearrangement uses TRBV5-1 and TRBJ1-1; 9 nucleotides align to TRBD1. V trimming: 5 bases; J trimming: 11 bases; junction bases outside the gene matches: 16. This CDR3 has 15 residues. Germline V gives CDR1 SGHRS, CDR2 YFSETQ.

The chain employs TRBV30 and TRBJ2-7; D ambiguous. CDR3 length: 11 amino acids. CDR1 and CDR2 (germline): GTSNPN, SVGIG (reference sequence). V lost 5 bases, J lost 3 bases, and 8 bases lay in between. In DNA, the CDR3 is TGTGCCTGGGGGTCGCTCTACGAGCAGTACTTC. This gives the protein CAWGSLYEQYF.

The CDR3: CASSYFHLLAGPRSDHNEQFF. The CDR3 DNA reads TGTGCCAGCAGTTACTTCCACCTACTAGCGGGGCCCCGATCTGACCACAATGAGCAGTTCTTC. This chain connects TRBV6-2 or TRBV6-3 to TRBJ2-1; 10 bases match TRBD2. The V segment lost 1 base and the J segment 5 bases; nucleotides outside the gene matches: 20. CDR3 length: 21 amino acids. The germline V gene encodes CDR1 MNHEY and CDR2 SVGEGT.

The gene calls are TRBV15 and TRBJ2-1, with 7 bases identical to TRBD2. The CDR3 covers 13 residues. CDR1 and CDR2 (germline): LNHNV, YYDKDF (reference sequence). The J segment lost 11 bases and the V segment lost 0 bases, leaving 4 bases of the junction unmatched. This CDR3 reads CATSREGGTKQFF. Written as DNA, the CDR3 is TGTGCCACCAGCAGAGAGGGGGGGACTAAGCAGTTCTTC.

This rearrangement joins TRBV28 to TRBJ2-1; D is unresolved. The V end lost 5 bases, the J end lost 7 bases, and 15 bases lay between the germline ends. Germline assignment: CDR1 MDHEN and CDR2 SYDVKM. The CDR3 loop spans 14 amino acids. The CDR3: CASSPRGTLNEQFF. For the CDR3, the DNA is TGTGCCAGCAGTCCCCGCGGCACCTTGAATGAGCAGTTCTTC.

In its sample, this clonotype was seen a few times. J is TRBJ1-5 and V is TRBV20-1; the D is unclear. Per germline, CDR1 DFQATT and CDR2 SNEGSKA (reference sequence). Trimming shortened V by 6 bases and J by 5 bases, and 14 bases separated the two germline ends. The CDR3 is made up of 13 amino acids. The CDR3 region has the DNA TGCAGTGCCCAGAGGACTGAAGATCAGCCCCAGCATTTT. Its translation is CSAQRTEDQPQHF.

V and J are TRBV28 and TRBJ2-6, with a weak D call TRBD1 (5 bases). The CDR3 contains 16 residues. The germline gives CDR1 MDHEN, CDR2 SYDVKM. Trimming removed 5 bases at V and 4 bases at J, with 15 bases between. CDR3 amino acids: CASSVTPPGGANVLTF. CDR3 nucleotide sequence: TGTGCCAGCAGTGTCACACCTCCAGGGGGGGCCAACGTCCTGACTTTC.